Each of the 14 T cell receptor beta chains below was sequenced from the same sample in a study of control samples from healthy donors and cancer patients. Clones were read by immunoSEQ multiplex PCR, and TCRdb kept only the in-frame ones, dropping some. The sample consists of about 93,000 clones, about 88% of them appearing once. Sequencing used blood. The receptors here all came from a woman between 65 and 79 years old in good health.

This clone was seen more than once but under ten times. This chain links TRBV7-2 with TRBJ1-2; D not certain. V shed 4 bases and J shed 8 bases, with 14 bases lying between them. CDR1 is SGHTA, CDR2 FQGNSA, per germline. CDR3 length: 13 amino acids. CDR3 bases: TGTGCCAGCAGCTCTGACGGGTTCGGGGGCTACACCTTC. Its protein is CASSSDGFGGYTF.

The chain has TRBV5-1 and TRBJ2-5, with D hard to call. Trimming stripped 5 bases from V and 2 bases from J, with 4 bases between. CDR3 length equals 11 residues. Germline CDR1 is SGHRS and CDR2 is YFSETQ. The chain's CDR3 is CASREQETQYF. CDR3 nucleotide sequence: TGCGCCAGCAGGGAGCAAGAGACCCAGTACTTC.

This clone was observed a handful of times. The CDR3 region has the DNA TGTGCCAGCAGTCCCAATCCGACAGGAACTAATGAAAAACTGTTTTTT. Its protein product is CASSPNPTGTNEKLFF. The chain is built from TRBV27 and TRBJ1-4, with D possibly being TRBD1 (6 bases). Deletions cut 5 bases from V and 1 base from J, with 14 bases between. CDR1 and CDR2 (germline): MNHEY, SMNVEV (reference sequence). This CDR3 spans 16 amino acids. The full variable domain, its missing parts supplied by reference TRBV27 and TRBJ1-4, is EAQVTQNPRYLITVTGKKLTVTCSQNMNHEYMSWYRQDPGLGLRQIYYSMNVEVTDKGDVPEGYKVSRKEKRNFPLILESPSPNQTSLYFCASSPNPTGTNEKLFFGSGTQLSVL.

The chain joins TRBV30 to TRBJ1-2; D is undetermined. In germline, CDR1 is GTSNPN, CDR2 SVGIG (reference sequence). The CDR3 runs 12 residues. V was clipped by 1 base and J by 8 bases, with 11 bases between them. DNA of the CDR3: TGTGCCTGGAGTGGGTCCCAGGCGGGCTACACCTTC. It translates to CAWSGSQAGYTF.

This clone showed up just a few times. The CDR3 sequence: CASSEALQGRGAEAFF. As DNA, the CDR3 is TGTGCCAGCAGTGAAGCGCTTCAGGGTCGGGGAGCTGAAGCTTTCTTT. The chain recombines TRBV2 with TRBJ1-1; D is possibly TRBD1 (5 bases). CDR3 length: 16 residues. V lost 0 bases, J lost 6 bases, and 17 bases lay in between. CDR1 and CDR2 from the germline V gene are SNHLY and FYNNEI.

This chain connects TRBV7-9 to TRBJ1-5, with no clear D. The V end was cut by 1 base, the J end by 9 bases, with 7 bases between. Germline V gene sequence: CDR1 SEHNR, CDR2 FQNEAQ (reference sequence). The CDR3 is 12 amino acids. CDR3 nucleotides: TGTGCCAGCAGCTTAGGTCTGGGGCCCCAGCATTTT. Translated: CASSLGLGPQHF.

This clone rates as medium-sized. J is TRBJ2-3 and V is TRBV25-1; 7 bases are a match to TRBD2. Germline-derived CDR1 and CDR2 are MGHDK and SYGVNS. The CDR3 has 15 residues. The ends lost 8 bases at V and 2 bases at J; junction bases unmatched: 10. CDR3 in amino acids: CASGLGAGDTDTQYF. The CDR3 DNA is TGTGCCAGCGGGTTGGGCGCGGGGGACACAGATACGCAGTATTTT.

The V and J genes are TRBV29-1 and TRBJ1-1; D perhaps matches TRBD1 (5 bases). Germline loops: CDR1 SQVTM, CDR2 ANQGSEA. This CDR3 has 13 residues. Deletions cut 6 bases from V and 0 bases from J, with 11 bases between. CDR3 in DNA: TGCAGCGTCCAGACAGAAATGAACACTGAAGCTTTCTTT. Translation: CSVQTEMNTEAFF.

The genes are TRBV10-1 and TRBJ2-3, with D possibly TRBD2 on 5 matching bases. The V gene lost 5 bases and the J gene lost 2 bases, with 11 bases spanning the gap. This CDR3 region has 14 residues. Per the germline V gene, CDR1 is WNHNN and CDR2 is SYGVQD (reference sequence). CDR3 in DNA: TGCGCCAGCAGTAAAGAGCGGTACACAGATACGCAGTATTTT. It specifies CASSKERYTDTQYF.

This sequence joins TRBV6-2 or TRBV6-3 and TRBJ1-5; perhaps TRBD1 as D (5 bases). The CDR3 consists of 15 residues. CDR1 and CDR2 (germline): MNHEY, SVGEGT. Deletions cut 5 bases from V and 2 bases from J, with 13 bases between. Here the CDR3 reads CASSTRQQGNQPQHF. CDR3 nucleotide sequence: TGTGCCAGCAGTACAAGACAGCAAGGCAATCAGCCCCAGCATTTT.

The rearrangement uses TRBV7-9 and TRBJ2-7; a weak D match, TRBD2 (6 bases). Trimming pared 1 base from V and 9 bases from J, leaving 19 bases between. Germline V gene data show CDR1 as SEHNR and CDR2 as FQNEAQ (reference sequence). The length of the CDR3 is 15 residues. CDR3 loop: CASSLEGREDLRQYF. The DNA of the CDR3 is TGTGCCAGCAGCTTAGAGGGCAGGGAGGACCTACGGCAGTACTTC.

CDR3 sequence reads: CASSSLRDSSVAEQFF. DNA of the CDR3: TGTGCCAGCAGCTCGTTGCGGGACTCTTCCGTGGCTGAGCAGTTCTTC. The genes are TRBV13 and TRBJ2-1; D is perhaps TRBD2 (6 bases). The CDR3 spans 16 residues. Germline loops: CDR1 PRHDT, CDR2 FYEKMQ (reference sequence). The ends were cut back, 4 bases at V and 9 bases at J, with 22 bases in the middle.

The chain recombines TRBV6-2 or TRBV6-3 with TRBJ2-7; D might be TRBD2 (7 bases). V was cut by 7 bases and J by 2 bases, with 27 bases left in between. CDR3 length equals 18 residues. CDR1 MNHEY and CDR2 SVGEGT come from the germline V gene. The CDR3 coding sequence is TGTGCCAGCAACCCGGGACTAAAAGGGACCCGGGGGCCCTACGAGCAGTACTTC. Protein sequence: CASNPGLKGTRGPYEQYF.

This chain links TRBV27 with TRBJ2-1; 11 bases align to TRBD2. Trimming took 5 bases from V and 4 from J; bases not matched to a gene: 4. CDR1 is MNHEY and CDR2 is SMNVEV in the germline V gene (reference sequence). This CDR3 region has 15 residues. CDR3 in DNA: TGTGCCAGCAGTCCGCTAGCGGGAGGTTACAATGAGCAGTTCTTC. Translating gives CASSPLAGGYNEQFF.